One and the same sample provided the 18 T cell receptor beta chains below, sequenced in a study of blood T cells in healthy people across ages. A second roughly 7 to 11 cycle PCR used barcoded and J-beta primers. TCRdb re-called the 5' RACE reads through MiXCR, storing one row per CDR3 protein. The profile shows about 1 million distinct CDR3 sequences, around 43% of them singletons. Sequencing was done on a sample of blood. Receptors were obtained from a woman between 55 and 75 years old in good health.

There are a few counts of this clonotype. The V call is TRBV29-1, the J call TRBJ2-7, with no clear D. This CDR3 contains 12 residues. CDR1 is SQVTM and CDR2 is ANQGSEA in the germline V gene. V shed 4 bases and J shed 1 base, with 8 bases lying between them. The CDR3 DNA sequence: TGCAGCGTTGTTGAGAGGTCCTACGAGCAGTACTTC. This translates into CSVVERSYEQYF.

J is TRBJ2-1 and V is TRBV10-3; a weak D match, TRBD1 (6 bases). Trimming left V 4 bases short and J 0 bases short, with 16 bases between. This CDR3 contains 17 residues. Germline V gene sequence: CDR1 ENHRY, CDR2 SYGVKD. The CDR3 sequence is CAISVVDRDNSYNEQFF. The CDR3 DNA follows: TGTGCCATCAGTGTAGTGGACCGGGACAACTCCTACAATGAGCAGTTCTTC.

This clonotype has a handful of counts. The gene calls are TRBV27 and TRBJ1-2; a weak D match, TRBD1 (6 bases). Germline V lookup: CDR1 MNHEY, CDR2 SMNVEV (reference sequence). This CDR3 spans 13 amino acids. V was pared by 4 bases and J by 8 bases, with 14 bases between. CDR3 region: CASSYGGGQGYTF. The CDR3 DNA is TGTGCCAGCAGTTATGGGGGGGGCCAAGGCTACACCTTC.

Only a few counts were recorded for this clonotype. The chain joins TRBV28 to TRBJ2-1; 10 bases match TRBD2. CDR3 length equals 15 residues. Germline-derived CDR1 and CDR2 are MDHEN and SYDVKM. V was clipped by 4 bases and J by 3 bases; unmatched bases: 3. CDR3 residues: CASSYGTSVYNEQFF. CDR3 sequence (DNA): TGTGCCAGCAGTTACGGGACTAGCGTCTACAATGAGCAGTTCTTC.

J is TRBJ2-1 and V is TRBV5-1; weak D call: TRBD1 (6 bases). The germline V and J ends were trimmed by 0 bases and 1 base, with 11 bases remaining between them. The CDR3 has 16 residues. Germline loops: CDR1 SGHRS, CDR2 YFSETQ. The DNA for the CDR3 is TGCGCCAGCAGCTTGGGGACAGCAGCTTCCTACAATGAGCAGTTCTTC. Its translation is CASSLGTAASYNEQFF.

The rearrangement joins TRBV29-1 to TRBJ2-5, with D tentatively TRBD1 (5 bases). The end of the DNA fits TRBJ2-7 better, so the J call may be wrong. CDR1 is SQVTM and CDR2 is ANQGSEA in the germline V gene. The CDR3 loop spans 12 amino acids. CDR3 in DNA: TGCAGCGTTGAAGCAGGGTTTGGCGAGCAGTACTTC. The encoded protein is CSVEAGFGEQYF.

The chain links TRBV20-1 to TRBJ2-3; no clear D. The V gene lost 6 bases and the J gene lost 8 bases, with 18 bases spanning the gap. The CDR3 is 13 residues long. Germline values: CDR1 DFQATT, CDR2 SNEGSKA (reference sequence). The CDR3 DNA reads TGCAGTGCGAGACTGATAAGTAGTGGTACGCAGTATTTT. It translates to CSARLISSGTQYF.

The table lists this clonotype with a count of one. The chain joins TRBV10-3 to TRBJ2-5; either TRBD1 or TRBD2 may fit D (5 bases each). The V end lost 7 bases, the J end lost 1 base, and 13 bases lay between the germline ends. The CDR3 totals 14 residues. Per germline, CDR1 ENHRY and CDR2 SYGVKD. DNA of the CDR3: TGTGCCATCAAACTAGGTGACAGCCAAGAGACCCAGTACTTC. This translates into CAIKLGDSQETQYF.

This clonotype was recorded only once. V gene TRBV20-1 combines with J gene TRBJ2-3, with 9 bases that match TRBD2. The germline V gene encodes CDR1 DFQATT and CDR2 SNEGSKA (reference sequence). This CDR3 contains 15 residues. V lost 1 base, J lost 6 bases, and 8 bases stayed unmatched. The CDR3 loop is CSARGGGRARDTQYF. The CDR3 coding sequence is TGCAGTGCTAGAGGGGGCGGGAGGGCCAGGGATACGCAGTATTTT.

This clonotype appeared many times. V and J are TRBV9 and TRBJ2-5, with TRBD1 as a possible D gene (6 bases). The V end was cut by 1 base, the J end by 7 bases, with 14 bases between. This CDR3 comprises 14 residues. Germline-derived CDR1 and CDR2 are SGDLS and YYNGEE. The CDR3 protein is CASSVKAQGGTQYF. Here the CDR3 DNA reads TGTGCCAGCAGCGTAAAGGCACAAGGGGGGACCCAGTACTTC.

A few counts support this clonotype. This chain joins TRBV3-1 and TRBJ1-1; a weak D match, TRBD1 (6 bases). Germline V lookup: CDR1 LGHDT, CDR2 YNNKEL (reference sequence). CDR3 size: 15 residues. V lost 5 bases and J 1 base, leaving 14 bases between the germline ends. CDR3 loop: CASSEGGRENTEAFF. The CDR3 DNA reads TGTGCCAGCAGCGAAGGGGGACGGGAGAACACTGAAGCTTTCTTT.

The genes are TRBV20-1 and TRBJ2-1; 12 nucleotides agree with TRBD2. This CDR3 has 15 amino acids. The germline V gene encodes CDR1 DFQATT and CDR2 SNEGSKA (reference sequence). V dropped 5 bases and J dropped 4; count of bases not matched to a gene: 6. The CDR3 DNA reads as TGCAGTGCTGAACGGACTAGCGGGGAGTACAATGAGCAGTTCTTC. Its translation is CSAERTSGEYNEQFF.

The V and J genes are TRBV3-1 and TRBJ2-6; D is ambiguous. The CDR3 is made up of 18 amino acids. CDR1 and CDR2 (germline): LGHDT, YNNKEL (reference sequence). V gave up 0 bases and J gave up 2 bases, with 14 bases separating them. CDR3 coding DNA: TGTGCCAGCAGCCAAGATTGGGTTCCAGCGCCTGGGGCCAACGTCCTGACTTTC. It encodes CASSQDWVPAPGANVLTF.

This sequence joins TRBV20-1 and TRBJ2-3; unclear D gene. V lost 2 bases to trimming and J lost 0 bases, with 6 bases between them. This CDR3 comprises 13 residues. CDR1 and CDR2 (germline): DFQATT, SNEGSKA (reference sequence). In DNA form, the CDR3 reads TGCAGTGCTAGACGGGCAAGCACAGATACGCAGTATTTT. It encodes CSARRASTDTQYF.

The CDR3 sequence is CASNRGANGYTF. CDR3 DNA sequence: TGTGCCAGCAACCGGGGGGCAAATGGCTACACCTTC. This chain connects TRBV13 to TRBJ1-2, with D tentatively TRBD1 (6 bases). V lost 7 bases and J lost 6, with 12 bases in between. The CDR3 covers 12 residues. Germline-derived CDR1 and CDR2 are PRHDT and FYEKMQ (reference sequence).

The chain recombines TRBV7-2 with TRBJ2-1; D remains unclear. The J call may be incorrect, as the DNA end agrees better with TRBJ2-7. Germline V lookup: CDR1 SGHTA, CDR2 FQGNSA. The CDR3 covers 13 residues. The CDR3 DNA sequence: TGTGCCAGCAGCTTACATATGGGGAACGAGCAGTACTTC. It is translated as CASSLHMGNEQYF.

There are a few counts of this clonotype. The rearrangement joins TRBV5-5 to TRBJ2-1; D unresolved. Germline CDR1 SGHKS, CDR2 YYEKEE (reference sequence). Trimming left V 2 bases short and J 2 bases short, with 8 bases between. This CDR3 spans 14 amino acids. CDR3 coding DNA: TGTGCCAGCAGCTTATGGCTAGCCTACAATGAGCAGTTCTTC. Protein sequence: CASSLWLAYNEQFF.

This clonotype has at least ten counts. The chain has TRBV11-2 and TRBJ2-1, with D possibly matching TRBD1 (5 bases). Trimming took off 5 bases at V and 6 bases at J, with 8 bases between the two ends. The germline V gene encodes CDR1 SGHAT and CDR2 FQNNGV. This CDR3 is built from 12 residues. The CDR3 here is CASSLDSNEQFF. CDR3 in DNA: TGTGCCAGCAGCCTTGACAGCAATGAGCAGTTCTTC.